The source of this T cell receptor beta chain is a study of blood T cell repertoires in COVID-19. A Seattle source enrolled patients during active infection and followed them longitudinally. This CDR3 region has 14 residues. V dropped 4 bases and J dropped 3 bases, with 12 bases sitting between them. Looked up from germline, CDR1 is MNHEY and CDR2 is SVGEGT. This clone was found a few times. The protocol was immunoSEQ multiplex PCR, while the TCRdb copy is restricted to in-frame clones and leaves out a portion. The sample records approximately 200,000 clones, about three quarters being singletons. Specimen: peripheral blood. The source is a woman over 75 with COVID-19, enrolled during active disease. The rearrangement joins TRBV6-2 or TRBV6-3 to TRBJ1-2; perhaps TRBD1 as D (6 bases). CDR3 coding DNA: TGTGCCAGCAGTTTACAGGGTTGGGACTATGGCTACACCTTC. This gives the protein CASSLQGWDYGYTF.